A selection of T cell receptor beta chains follows, all from one sample in a study of vaccination effects on CD4 cells after COVID-19. Libraries were prepared by immunoSEQ multiplex PCR; TCRdb keeps only in-frame clonotypes and omits some of them. The sample lists tens of thousands of clones, roughly four fifths occurring once. These receptors' targets are unknown. Sequenced here: CD4+ T cells from PBMCs cultured with HCoV-NL63 spike peptides, sampled after COVID-19 vaccination. These receptors all stem from a human donor who received a COVID-19 vaccine. Some clones in this sample may be carry-over from other donors' samples. The CDR3 runs from the conserved cysteine through the conserved F or W. A D gene is named only where the DNA matches it firmly. The size entry is marked missing in some rows and otherwise reads once, few, many or a size class.

cdr3_aa cdr3_nt j_call d_call clone_size v_call
CASSLQGLYNEQFF TGCGCCAGCAGCTTGCAGGGGTTATACAATGAGCAGTTCTTC TRBJ2-1 - - TRBV5-1
CASSLWGGTNEKLFF TGTGCCAGCAGTTTATGGGGGGGTACTAATGAAAAACTGTTTTTT TRBJ1-4 - - TRBV28
CASSQDRLSNQPQHF TGTGCCAGCAGCCAAGACAGGCTTAGCAATCAGCCCCAGCATTTT TRBJ1-5 - - TRBV4-2
CASLQGLNTEAFF TGTGCCAGCCTGCAGGGCCTGAACACTGAAGCTTTCTTT TRBJ1-1 - once TRBV2
CASSQPGQGTDTQYF TGTGCCAGCAGCCAACCGGGACAGGGCACAGATACGCAGTATTTT TRBJ2-3 TRBD1 - TRBV4-2
CASSLGLLAGGTGELFF TGTGCCAGCAGCTTAGGTTTACTAGCGGGGGGTACCGGGGAGCTGTTTTTT TRBJ2-2 TRBD2 - TRBV7-2
CASSRFIAEQPQHF TGTGCCAGCAGTCGGTTTATAGCGGAACAGCCCCAGCATTTT TRBJ1-5 - few TRBV28
CASARGSGAQNIQYF TGTGCTAGTGCCCGAGGTTCAGGGGCCCAAAACATTCAGTACTTC TRBJ2-4 - - TRBV12-5
CASSLGGYGTEAFF TGCGCCAGCAGCTTGGGGGGTTATGGAACTGAAGCTTTCTTT TRBJ1-1 - - TRBV5-1
CASSGGVGQAIGNQPQHF TGTGCCAGCAGTGGGGGGGTGGGGCAGGCTATCGGCAATCAGCCCCAGCATTTT TRBJ1-5 - - TRBV6-1
CASSLILAGGLGETQYF TGTGCCAGCAGCCTAATTCTAGCGGGGGGGTTGGGAGAGACCCAGTACTTC TRBJ2-5 TRBD2 - TRBV4-2
CASSLTEKGNSPLHF TGTGCCAGCAGCCTCACAGAGAAGGGTAATTCACCCCTCCACTTT TRBJ1-6 - - TRBV11-2
CASTPQAGANTGELFF TGTGCCAGCACCCCTCAAGCGGGGGCGAACACCGGGGAGCTGTTTTTT TRBJ2-2 TRBD2 few TRBV6-4
CATSDFGHRAGANVLTF TGTGCCACCAGTGATTTTGGACATCGGGCTGGGGCCAACGTCCTGACTTTC TRBJ2-6 - - TRBV24-1
CASSLVAGSSYNEQFF TGTGCCAGCAGCTTAGTGGCAGGGAGCTCCTACAATGAGCAGTTCTTC TRBJ2-1 - - TRBV7-2
CASSLHTRGPDSPLHF TGTGCCAGCAGCTTACACACCAGGGGGCCGGATTCACCCCTCCACTTT TRBJ1-6 TRBD1 - TRBV7-2
CASSRTQGDTQYF TGTGCCAGCAGCAGGACTCAGGGGGATACGCAGTATTTT TRBJ2-3 - - TRBV5-4
CASSLNTDTQYF TGTGCCAGCAGTCTCAACACAGATACGCAGTATTTT TRBJ2-3 - - TRBV28
CASSQAQGAVGGYTF TGTGCCAGCAGCCAGGCGCAGGGGGCGGTTGGCGGCTACACCTTC TRBJ1-2 TRBD1 - TRBV3-1/TRBV3-2
CASSVGLAAKDTQYF TGTGCCAGCAGCGTGGGACTAGCGGCGAAAGATACGCAGTATTTT TRBJ2-3 TRBD2 - TRBV9
CASKVRGMNTEAFF TGCGCCAGCAAGGTTCGGGGGATGAACACTGAAGCTTTCTTT TRBJ1-1 - few TRBV10-2
CASSRNGQVTIYGYTF TGCGCCAGCAGCCGCAATGGACAGGTGACGATCTATGGCTACACCTTC TRBJ1-2 TRBD1 - TRBV5-1
CAPAEVNTEAFF TGTGCCCCGGCGGAGGTGAACACTGAAGCTTTCTTT TRBJ1-1 - - TRBV29-1
CSVEEGTGGNEQFF TGCAGCGTTGAAGAAGGGACAGGGGGCAATGAGCAGTTCTTC TRBJ2-1 TRBD1 - TRBV29-1
CASSQAPAGGETGELFF TGCGCCAGCAGCCAGGCCCCAGCGGGGGGAGAAACCGGGGAGCTGTTTTTT TRBJ2-2 TRBD2 few TRBV5-1
CASSYLGQGGNSPLHF TGTGCCAGCAGTTACTTAGGACAGGGAGGCAATTCACCCCTCCACTTT TRBJ1-6 TRBD1 - TRBV6-5
CASSGTVLEDTQYF TGCGCCAGCAGCGGGACAGTTCTGGAAGATACGCAGTATTTT TRBJ2-3 TRBD1 - TRBV5-1
CASSLSGRGMGTEAFF TGCGCCAGCAGCCTGAGTGGGAGGGGGATGGGCACTGAAGCTTTCTTT TRBJ1-1 - - TRBV5-1
CASSIDRGSPQPQHF TGTGCCAGTAGTATAGATCGGGGCAGCCCCCAGCCCCAGCATTTT TRBJ1-5 - once TRBV19
CASSEGMGYSNQPQHF TGTGCCAGCAGTGAAGGGATGGGGTATAGCAATCAGCCCCAGCATTTT TRBJ1-5 - - TRBV6-1
CASSEGSFIRTNTQYF TGCGCCAGCAGTGAGGGCTCGTTTATCCGGACAAATACGCAGTATTTT TRBJ2-3 - - TRBV10-1
CASSQHSATNTGELFF TGCGCCAGCAGTCAACACAGCGCTACGAACACCGGGGAGCTGTTTTTT TRBJ2-2 - - TRBV23-1
CAWRKQGGIQYF TGTGCCTGGAGAAAACAGGGGGGCATTCAGTACTTC TRBJ2-4 TRBD1 - TRBV30
CASSPPSPTGVPNTEAFF TGTGCCAGCAGCCCACCTTCCCCAACAGGGGTACCCAACACTGAAGCTTTCTTT TRBJ1-1 TRBD1 once TRBV5-6
CASSPHPIAGAGETQYF TGTGCCAGCAGCCCGCACCCAATAGCGGGGGCAGGGGAGACCCAGTACTTC TRBJ2-5 TRBD2 - TRBV9
CASSHDRKNSPLHF TGTGCCAGCTCACATGACAGGAAAAATTCACCCCTCCACTTT TRBJ1-6 - - TRBV18
CSALTRDTQYF TGCAGTGCTCTAACCAGAGATACGCAGTATTTT TRBJ2-3 - - TRBV20-1
CASSTRGDGYTF TGTGCCAGTAGTACCCGTGGGGATGGCTACACCTTC TRBJ1-2 - - TRBV19
CASSLGLAGSTDTQYF TGTGCCAGCAGCTTGGGACTAGCAGGAAGCACAGATACGCAGTATTTT TRBJ2-3 TRBD2 - TRBV7-3
CASSSGTGAPDYGYTF TGCGCCAGCAGTTCCGGGACAGGGGCTCCGGACTATGGCTACACCTTC TRBJ1-2 TRBD1 once TRBV10-1